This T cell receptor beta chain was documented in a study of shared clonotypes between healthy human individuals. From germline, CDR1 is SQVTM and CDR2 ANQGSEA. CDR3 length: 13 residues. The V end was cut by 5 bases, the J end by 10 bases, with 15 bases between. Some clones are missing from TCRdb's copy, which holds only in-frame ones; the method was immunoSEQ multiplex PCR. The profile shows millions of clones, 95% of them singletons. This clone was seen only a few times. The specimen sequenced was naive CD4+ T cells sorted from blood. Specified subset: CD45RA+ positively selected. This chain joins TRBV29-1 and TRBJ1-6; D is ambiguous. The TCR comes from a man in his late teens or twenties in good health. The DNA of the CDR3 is TGCAGCGTTCTCGGACGCGTCAGGTCACCCCTCCACTTT. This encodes CSVLGRVRSPLHF.